This T cell receptor beta chain came from a study of EBV T-cell therapy then PD-1 blockade in nasopharyngeal carcinoma. As regards this clone: Its target is unknown.

Treatment described: AdE1-LMPpoly-expanded autologous EBV-specific T-cell therapy followed by anti-PD-1 nivolumab. Method: immunoSEQ multiplex PCR; TCRdb's copy keeps in-frame clones and lacks some. This table holds about 17,000 clones, roughly 84% found once. Trimming stripped 3 bases from V and 3 bases from J, with 8 bases between. Germline V CDR1 and CDR2: MRHNA, SNTAGT. The CDR3 is 13 residues long. V is TRBV6-4 and J is TRBJ2-5; possible D gene TRBD1, 6 bases. This TCR was sampled from a man in his forties with nasopharyngeal carcinoma. Sequenced material: CD8+ T cells from blood, taken at day 0 from a patient whose treatment included autologous EBV-specific T cells and nivolumab. The DNA of the CDR3 is TGTGCCAGCAGTGAAGGGGGTGAAGAGACCCAGTACTTC. Amino acid sequence: CASSEGGEETQYF.